A selection of T cell receptor beta chains follows, all from one sample in a study of graft-versus-host responses after intestinal transplantation. TCRdb's table, derived via immunoSEQ multiplex PCR, lists solely in-frame clones and lacks some. The sample holds around 71,000 clones, roughly 92% seen once. The material was bone marrow, obtained 700 to 750 days after intestinal transplantation. These receptors were obtained from a human patient who received an intestinal transplant, so some T cells may come from the graft donor. Both conserved end residues are part of each CDR3. D genes are given only for firm matches. A row's size may be missing; if present it is once, few, many or a size class.

V	J	size	length	D	DNA	CDR3
TRBV27	TRBJ2-7	.	14	.	TGTGCCAGCAGCGCCATCCGGGACCCGAGGGAGCAGTACTTC	CASSAIRDPREQYF
TRBV5-5	TRBJ2-1	.	18	TRBD2	TGTGCCAGCAGCCAGGACGGGGCGGGAGTGGGGGAGTACAATGAGCAGTTCTTC	CASSQDGAGVGEYNEQFF
TRBV7-9	TRBJ1-4	.	12	.	TGTGCCAGCAGCTTAGTAGGTCATGAACTGTTTTTT	CASSLVGHELFF
TRBV6-5	TRBJ2-1	.	13	TRBD1	TGTGCCAGCAGGGGACAGGGATGGAGTGAGCAGTTCTTC	CASRGQGWSEQFF
TRBV6-5	TRBJ2-1	.	15	TRBD2	TGTGCCAGCGGGGCTAGGACTAGCGGGTCCACTGAGCAGTTCTTC	CASGARTSGSTEQFF
TRBV4-1	TRBJ2-7	.	15	.	TGCGCCAGCAGCCAAGACCCGGGACTTGCCTACGAGCAGTACTTC	CASSQDPGLAYEQYF
TRBV6-4	TRBJ2-3	.	15	TRBD2	TGTGCCAGCAGTATTAGCGGGGGGGCGGCAGATACGCAGTATTTT	CASSISGGAADTQYF
TRBV11-3	TRBJ2-5	.	13	.	TGTGCCAGCAGCCGCACAGGTCGGGAGACCCAGTACTTC	CASSRTGRETQYF
TRBV6-6	TRBJ1-1	.	12	.	TGTGCCAGCAGTTACGAAGGCACTGAAGCTTTCTTT	CASSYEGTEAFF
TRBV6-5	TRBJ2-1	once	13	.	TGTGCCAGCAGTTACCCCCCCGACAATGAGCAGTTCTTC	CASSYPPDNEQFF
TRBV7-9	TRBJ1-2	.	12	.	TGTGCCAGCAGCTTCGGGGTTAATGGCTACACCTTC	CASSFGVNGYTF
TRBV6-5	TRBJ1-2	.	11	TRBD1	TGTGCCAGCAGGACAGGGTATGGCTACACCTTC	CASRTGYGYTF
TRBV29-1	TRBJ2-2	.	13	.	TGCAGCGTTGCCCGGACGAACACCGGGGAGCTGTTTTTT	CSVARTNTGELFF
TRBV6-1	TRBJ1-3	.	15	.	TGTGCCAGCCGCGGTCCGATAGACTCTGGAAACACCATATATTTT	CASRGPIDSGNTIYF
TRBV5-1	TRBJ2-3	.	16	TRBD2	TGCGCCAGCAGCTTGGGACTAGCGGGGAGCACAGATACGCAGTATTTT	CASSLGLAGSTDTQYF
TRBV6-4	TRBJ2-3	.	14	TRBD2	TGTGCCAGCAGTGACTCGCGGGAGACAGATACGCAGTATTTT	CASSDSRETDTQYF
TRBV27	TRBJ2-7	.	14	TRBD2	TGTGCCAGCCAACGACTAGCGGGAGCCTACGAGCAGTACTTC	CASQRLAGAYEQYF
TRBV11-1	TRBJ2-1	.	17	TRBD1	TGTGCCAGCAGCTTACGGGGACAGGGGGTAGGTTACAATGAGCAGTTCTTC	CASSLRGQGVGYNEQFF
TRBV6-1	TRBJ2-2	.	13	.	TGTGCCAGCAGTGAAGGTTTAGTCGGGGAGCTGTTTTTT	CASSEGLVGELFF
TRBV2	TRBJ1-1	.	15	TRBD1	TGTGCCAGCAGCGACAGGGATAACATGAACACTGAAGCTTTCTTT	CASSDRDNMNTEAFF
TRBV7-2	TRBJ1-6	.	16	.	TGTGCCAGCAGCTTAATGGGGAGCTCCTATAATTCACCCCTCCACTTT	CASSLMGSSYNSPLHF
TRBV4-1	TRBJ1-5	.	12	.	TGCGCCAGCAGCCAAGAGGATCAGCCCCAGCATTTT	CASSQEDQPQHF
TRBV2	TRBJ1-4	.	17	.	TGTGCCAGCAGTCCCGCCCTCGAGCAGGGCTATAATGAAAAACTGTTTTTT	CASSPALEQGYNEKLFF
TRBV7-2	TRBJ2-3	once	17	TRBD2	TGTGCCAGCAGCTTAGGGAGCGGGGGCGCAAGCACAGATACGCAGTATTTT	CASSLGSGGASTDTQYF
TRBV5-6	TRBJ1-5	.	15	.	TGTGCCAGCAGCTTGGCCCCAGGGAACAATCAGCCCCAGCATTTT	CASSLAPGNNQPQHF
TRBV28	TRBJ2-1	.	17	TRBD2	TGTGCCAGCAGTCGATTAATGCTAGCGGGAGGCTGGAATGAGCAGTTCTTC	CASSRLMLAGGWNEQFF
TRBV4-1	TRBJ2-5	.	20	TRBD2	TGCGCCAGCAGCCACGTACCGACTAGCGGGACGGGGGAGTACCAAGAGACCCAGCACTTC	CASSHVPTSGTGEYQETQHF
TRBV30	TRBJ1-2	.	16	TRBD1	TGTGCCTGGAGTCCTCCCCCCGGACAGGGCCTCTATGGCTACACCTTC	CAWSPPPGQGLYGYTF
TRBV5-6	TRBJ2-5	.	13	.	TGTGCCAGCAGCTTGGACCCCCAAGAGACCCAGTACTTC	CASSLDPQETQYF
TRBV4-1	TRBJ2-1	.	13	TRBD1	TGCGCCAGCACCGGACAGGGGGCAACTGAGCAGTTCTTC	CASTGQGATEQFF
TRBV10-2	TRBJ2-3	.	15	TRBD1	TGCGCCAGCAGGGAACTACAGGGGATCGGGGATACGCAGTATTTT	CASRELQGIGDTQYF
TRBV4-1	TRBJ1-5	.	15	TRBD1	TGCGCCAGCAGCCAAGAAACAGGGGTTATGCAGCCCCAGCATTTT	CASSQETGVMQPQHF
TRBV4-1	TRBJ2-7	.	14	.	TGCGCCAGCAGCCCTGCGGTAGGGGCCTACGAGCAGTACTTC	CASSPAVGAYEQYF
TRBV27	TRBJ2-3	.	15	.	TGTGCCAGCAGCATCCCACAACGAGGCACAGATACGCAGTATTTT	CASSIPQRGTDTQYF
TRBV19	TRBJ1-5	.	15	.	TGTGCCAGTAGTATACAGAGCATTAGCAATCAGCCCCAGCATTTT	CASSIQSISNQPQHF
TRBV5-1	TRBJ2-7	.	13	.	TGCGCCAGCAGCTTGGGACAGTCCTACGAGCAGTACTTC	CASSLGQSYEQYF
TRBV18	TRBJ1-5	.	15	.	TGTGCCAGCTCACCCGACAGCTTAGCAAATCAGCCCCAGCATTTT	CASSPDSLANQPQHF
TRBV9	TRBJ2-7	.	16	TRBD2	TGTGCCAGCAGCGTAGGAATCGGGAGGGCATCCTACGAGCAGTACTTC	CASSVGIGRASYEQYF
TRBV9	TRBJ2-3	.	19	.	TGTGCCAGCAGCGTAGGAATCGGGGGGCCGAGAAGGTTGACAGATACGCAGTATTTT	CASSVGIGGPRRLTDTQYF
TRBV6-1	TRBJ2-1	.	15	TRBD2	TGTGCCAGCACTATTCTAGCGGGAAGCTACAATGAGCAGTTCTTC	CASTILAGSYNEQFF
TRBV16	TRBJ1-1	.	15	.	TGTGCCAGCAGCCAATATGGCAGCGTGAACACTGAAGCTTTCTTT	CASSQYGSVNTEAFF
TRBV27	TRBJ2-3	once	15	TRBD1	TGTGCCAGCAAACTAGACAGGGGTGGTACAGATACGCAGTATTTT	CASKLDRGGTDTQYF
TRBV6-5	TRBJ2-7	.	14	.	TGTGCCAGCAGTTACGGTCAGGGGACCTACGAGCAGTACTTC	CASSYGQGTYEQYF
TRBV27	TRBJ1-1	once	13	.	TGTGCCAGCAGTTTAGGTCTAAACACTGAAGCTTTCTTT	CASSLGLNTEAFF
TRBV7-3	TRBJ2-3	.	14	.	TGTGCCAGCAGCTCCTCGGGGGATGCAGATACGCAGTATTTT	CASSSSGDADTQYF
TRBV5-1	TRBJ2-3	.	17	TRBD1	TGCGCCAGCAGCTCGACCGGGACAGGTGTGACCACAGATACGCAGTATTTT	CASSSTGTGVTTDTQYF
TRBV5-1	TRBJ2-1	.	15	TRBD2	TGCGCCAGCAGCCCGGGTGGCGGGAGTAAGAATGAGCAGTTCTTC	CASSPGGGSKNEQFF
TRBV6-1	TRBJ1-3	.	14	.	TGTGCCAGCATCTATTCCAGCTCTGGAAACACCATATATTTT	CASIYSSSGNTIYF